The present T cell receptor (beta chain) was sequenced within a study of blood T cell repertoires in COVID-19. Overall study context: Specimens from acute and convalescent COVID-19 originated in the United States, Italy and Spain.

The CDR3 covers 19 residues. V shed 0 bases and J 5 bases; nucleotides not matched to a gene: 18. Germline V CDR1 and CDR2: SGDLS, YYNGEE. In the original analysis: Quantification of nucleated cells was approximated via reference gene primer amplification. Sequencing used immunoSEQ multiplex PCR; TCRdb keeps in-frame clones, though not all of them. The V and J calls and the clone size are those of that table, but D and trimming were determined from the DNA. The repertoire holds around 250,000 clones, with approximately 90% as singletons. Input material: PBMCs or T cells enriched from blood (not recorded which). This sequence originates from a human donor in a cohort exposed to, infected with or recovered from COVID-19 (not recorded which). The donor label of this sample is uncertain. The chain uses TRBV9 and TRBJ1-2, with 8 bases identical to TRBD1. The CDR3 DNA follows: TGTGCCAGCAGCGTAGCCCCATCCGACTCCGGGACAGGTCTTTATGGCTACACCTTC. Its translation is CASSVAPSDSGTGLYGYTF. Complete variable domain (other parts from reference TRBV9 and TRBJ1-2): DSGVTQTPKHLITATGQRVTLRCSPRSGDLSVYWYQQSLDQGLQFLIQYYNGEERAKGNILERFSAQQFPDLHSELNLSSLELGDSALYFCASSVAPSDSGTGLYGYTFGSGTRLTVV.